Listed below are T cell receptor beta chains from one sample, sequenced in a study of human T cells and chemical hapten exposure. TCRdb reprocessed the RACE reads with MiXCR, giving one entry per CDR3 protein. The repertoire holds more than 150,000 distinct CDR3 sequences, with around 13% as singletons. The specimen was whole blood, collected in connection with sensitization to the hapten diphenylcyclopropenone (DPC). These receptors came from a woman younger than 45 with alopecia areata. Some clones in this sample may be carry-over from other donors' samples. Each CDR3 is given with its conserved first and last residue. The order of the fields is CDR3 protein, CDR3 DNA, clone size, J gene, D gene, V gene. A D gene is named only where the DNA matches it firmly. Clone size appears in some rows only: once, few, many, or a class for an expanded clone.

CDR3 protein: CASSPPSRGRAVGETQYF
CDR3 DNA: TGTGCCAGCTCACCACCGTCTAGGGGGAGGGCCGTCGGAGAGACCCAGTACTTC
clone size: many
J gene: TRBJ2-5
D gene: -
V gene: TRBV18

CDR3 protein: CASTKTGESEKLFF
CDR3 DNA: TGTGCCAGCACCAAGACAGGGGAAAGTGAAAAACTGTTTTTT
clone size: -
J gene: TRBJ1-4
D gene: TRBD1
V gene: TRBV12-3/TRBV12-4

CDR3 protein: CSASPGLISTDTQYF
CDR3 DNA: TGCAGTGCCTCACCGGGACTAATCTCCACAGATACGCAGTATTTT
clone size: once
J gene: TRBJ2-3
D gene: TRBD2
V gene: TRBV20-1

CDR3 protein: CASSSRGQGENTGELFF
CDR3 DNA: TGTGCCAGCAGTTCTAGGGGACAGGGAGAGAACACCGGGGAGCTGTTTTTT
clone size: -
J gene: TRBJ2-2
D gene: TRBD1
V gene: TRBV6-2/TRBV6-3

CDR3 protein: CASRSGDRGRGYTF
CDR3 DNA: TGTGCCAGCAGATCCGGAGACAGGGGGAGAGGCTACACCTTC
clone size: few
J gene: TRBJ1-2
D gene: TRBD1
V gene: TRBV2

CDR3 protein: CASGPETPGRRNEKLFF
CDR3 DNA: TGTGCCAGCGGACCTGAGACTCCGGGACGCAGAAATGAAAAACTGTTTTTT
clone size: -
J gene: TRBJ1-4
D gene: -
V gene: TRBV28

CDR3 protein: CASSLLATLTDTQYF
CDR3 DNA: TGTGCCAGCAGCTTATTAGCCACCCTCACAGATACGCAGTATTTT
clone size: few
J gene: TRBJ2-3
D gene: -
V gene: TRBV7-6

CDR3 protein: CASSFTTTEKLFF
CDR3 DNA: TGTGCCAGCAGTTTTACGACTACCGAAAAACTGTTTTTT
clone size: -
J gene: TRBJ1-4
D gene: -
V gene: TRBV12-3/TRBV12-4

CDR3 protein: CASRDTEAFF
CDR3 DNA: TGTGCCAGCAGGGACACTGAAGCTTTCTTT
clone size: many
J gene: TRBJ1-1
D gene: -
V gene: TRBV28

CDR3 protein: CSVEDRQGADIQYF
CDR3 DNA: TGCAGCGTTGAAGATCGACAGGGGGCGGACATTCAGTACTTC
clone size: few
J gene: TRBJ2-4
D gene: TRBD1
V gene: TRBV29-1

CDR3 protein: CASSEGSHNEQFF
CDR3 DNA: TGCGCCAGCAGTGAAGGCTCCCACAATGAGCAGTTCTTC
clone size: -
J gene: TRBJ2-1
D gene: -
V gene: TRBV10-2

CDR3 protein: CSVEDYGYTF
CDR3 DNA: TGCAGCGTTGAAGACTATGGCTACACCTTC
clone size: -
J gene: TRBJ1-2
D gene: -
V gene: TRBV29-1

CDR3 protein: CASSIPNEQYF
CDR3 DNA: TGTGCCAGCAGTATCCCGAACGAGCAGTACTTC
clone size: many
J gene: TRBJ2-7
D gene: -
V gene: TRBV28

CDR3 protein: CASSLGGGLDYGYTF
CDR3 DNA: TGTGCCAGCAGCTTAGGAGGGGGGCTGGACTATGGCTACACCTTC
clone size: -
J gene: TRBJ1-2
D gene: -
V gene: TRBV7-8

CDR3 protein: CAWSVEDSPEGQPQHF
CDR3 DNA: TGTGCCTGGAGTGTCGAGGACAGTCCCGAGGGTCAGCCCCAGCATTTT
clone size: few
J gene: TRBJ1-5
D gene: -
V gene: TRBV30

CDR3 protein: CASNQGDMNTEAFF
CDR3 DNA: TGTGCCAGCAATCAGGGGGACATGAACACTGAAGCTTTCTTT
clone size: few
J gene: TRBJ1-1
D gene: TRBD1
V gene: TRBV9

CDR3 protein: CASSLEPGDSNQPQHF
CDR3 DNA: TGTGCCAGCAGCTTAGAGCCGGGGGACAGCAATCAGCCCCAGCATTTT
clone size: few
J gene: TRBJ1-5
D gene: -
V gene: TRBV7-2

CDR3 protein: CASSIGQGRSTEAFF
CDR3 DNA: TGTGCCAGCAGTATAGGACAGGGGAGGAGCACTGAAGCTTTCTTT
clone size: many
J gene: TRBJ1-1
D gene: TRBD1
V gene: TRBV27

CDR3 protein: CASSRAPGPRSYEQYF
CDR3 DNA: TGTGCCAGCAGCAGGGCCCCGGGACCCAGATCCTACGAGCAGTACTTC
clone size: many
J gene: TRBJ2-7
D gene: -
V gene: TRBV7-9

CDR3 protein: CASSQKSGTPTISTNEKLFF
CDR3 DNA: TGTGCCAGCAGCCAAAAGAGCGGGACACCCACAATTTCAACTAATGAAAAACTGTTTTTT
clone size: -
J gene: TRBJ1-4
D gene: -
V gene: TRBV3-1

CDR3 protein: CSARGLDLGTQYF
CDR3 DNA: TGCAGTGCTAGGGGGCTGGACCTAGGGACCCAGTACTTC
clone size: few
J gene: TRBJ2-5
D gene: -
V gene: TRBV20-1

CDR3 protein: CASTKTRLRGSDQGTQYF
CDR3 DNA: TGTGCCAGCACCAAAACTCGGTTGCGCGGGAGCGATCAGGGTACGCAGTATTTT
clone size: few
J gene: TRBJ2-3
D gene: TRBD2
V gene: TRBV6-2/TRBV6-3

CDR3 protein: CSVLRRVEQFF
CDR3 DNA: TGCAGCGTCCTCCGACGAGTAGAGCAGTTCTTC
clone size: many
J gene: TRBJ2-1
D gene: -
V gene: TRBV29-1